Shown below are 20 T cell receptor beta chains from a single sample sequenced in a study of OX40 agonist ivuxolimab in advanced cancers. Measured with immunoSEQ multiplex PCR; TCRdb has only the in-frame clones, and not every one. The data show 30,000 to 40,000 clones, with around 87% seen just once and roughly 25% held by the top ten. The starting material was CD4+ or CD8+ T cells sorted from blood, obtained in a trial of the OX40 agonist ivuxolimab. These receptors all stem from an adult with an advanced solid tumor such as melanoma, head and neck, liver or kidney cancer.

The V and J genes are TRBV5-1 and TRBJ2-1, with 8 bases aligning to TRBD2. Germline V gene data show CDR1 as SGHRS and CDR2 as YFSETQ. The CDR3 extends over 16 amino acids. The trim removed 2 bases at V and 4 bases at J, leaving 8 bases unmatched. The CDR3 reads CASSLVNLAGYNEQFF. The DNA of the CDR3 is TGCGCCAGCAGCTTAGTTAACCTAGCGGGTTACAATGAGCAGTTCTTC.

This chain connects TRBV7-2 to TRBJ2-4; D uncertain. This CDR3 has 15 amino acids. CDR1 is SGHTA, CDR2 FQGNSA, per germline. The V and J ends lost 1 base and 3 bases respectively, with 10 bases between them. The chain's CDR3 is CASSLDINGKNIQYF. The CDR3 DNA is TGTGCCAGCAGCTTAGACATAAACGGCAAAAACATTCAGTACTTC.

This sequence joins TRBV5-1 and TRBJ2-1; 10 nucleotides align to TRBD2. The length of the CDR3 is 15 residues. Germline values: CDR1 SGHRS, CDR2 YFSETQ. V was pared by 0 bases and J by 4 bases, with 1 base of the junction left unmatched. The CDR3: CASSLEAGGYNEQFF. DNA for the CDR3: TGCGCCAGCAGCTTGGAAGCGGGAGGGTACAATGAGCAGTTCTTC.

This clone has a single count. V and J are TRBV6-5 and TRBJ2-5; 10 positions match TRBD2. Germline values: CDR1 MNHEY, CDR2 SVGAGI. The CDR3 contains 13 residues. J lost 5 bases, V lost 7 bases, and 4 bases had no gene match. DNA of the CDR3: TGTGCCAGCACGGGACTAGCGCCCGAGACCCAGTACTTC. Translation: CASTGLAPETQYF.

The DNA of the CDR3 is TGTGCCAGTAGTATGGGGCAGCAAGAGACCCAGTACTTC. This translates into CASSMGQQETQYF. The V gene is TRBV19, the J gene TRBJ2-5; weak D call: TRBD1 (5 bases). The CDR3 runs to 13 residues. CDR1 LNHDA and CDR2 SQIVND come from the germline V gene (reference sequence). V lost 3 bases and J lost 2, with 7 bases in between.

The V call is TRBV19, the J call TRBJ2-1; TRBD2 agrees at 7 bases. The length of the CDR3 is 14 residues. The germline CDR1 and CDR2 sequences are LNHDA and SQIVND (reference sequence). The V gene end was trimmed by 4 bases and the J gene end by 4 bases; junction bases not matched to a gene: 4. CDR3 in amino acids: CASSSGSAYNEQFF. CDR3 bases: TGTGCCAGTAGTAGCGGGAGTGCTTACAATGAGCAGTTCTTC.

V gene TRBV7-9 combines with J gene TRBJ2-5, with TRBD2 identical over 13 bases. Germline V gene sequence: CDR1 SEHNR, CDR2 FQNEAQ (reference sequence). The CDR3 runs to 16 residues. V dropped 6 bases and J dropped 5; count of bases not matched to a gene: 9. The CDR3 DNA is TGTGCCAGCAGTTTGGGACTAGCGGGGACAAGGGAGACCCAGTACTTC. Encoded protein: CASSLGLAGTRETQYF.

This chain links TRBV29-1 with TRBJ2-7; 12 positions match TRBD2. V lost 7 bases, J lost 6 bases, and 7 bases stayed unmatched. This CDR3 is 13 amino acids long. Per the germline V gene, CDR1 is SQVTM and CDR2 is ANQGSEA. The CDR3 here is CSGRTSGTGEQYF. Written as DNA, the CDR3 is TGCAGCGGGAGGACTAGCGGGACCGGCGAGCAGTACTTC.

The J gene is TRBJ1-5, the V gene TRBV19, with 9 bases fitting TRBD1. With 6 bases clipped from V and 9 bases from J, the junction kept 9 bases outside the gene matches. This CDR3 is built from 14 residues. In germline, CDR1 is LNHDA, CDR2 SQIVND (reference sequence). Here the CDR3 reads CASRLGQGVGPQHF. DNA of the CDR3: TGTGCCAGTAGGCTGGGACAGGGTGTTGGGCCCCAGCATTTT.

The V call is TRBV5-4, the J call TRBJ2-7, with a weak D call TRBD1 (5 bases). The germline gives CDR1 SGHNT, CDR2 YYREEE (reference sequence). The CDR3 has 14 residues. Trimming left V 1 base short and J 2 bases short, with 10 bases between. CDR3 amino acids: CASSLTQGTYEQYF. The CDR3 nucleotides are TGTGCCAGCAGCTTGACTCAGGGAACCTACGAGCAGTACTTC.

V is TRBV28 and J is TRBJ2-5; a possible D gene is TRBD2 (6 bases). With 4 bases removed from V and 7 bases from J, the gap between germline ends came to 10 bases. The CDR3 contains 12 residues. The V gene's germline CDR1 is MDHEN and CDR2 SYDVKM. The CDR3 DNA reads TGTGCCAGCAGTTGGATTAGCGGGACCCAGTACTTC. Protein sequence: CASSWISGTQYF.

The chain uses TRBV4-1 and TRBJ1-5, with a possible D match to TRBD1 (5 bases). V was cut by 0 bases and J by 6 bases, with 12 bases left in between. The CDR3 runs to 15 residues. CDR1 and CDR2 (germline): MGHRA, YSYEKL. The CDR3 loop is CASSQDGAGRQPQHF. For the CDR3, the DNA is TGCGCCAGCAGCCAAGATGGGGCCGGGCGTCAGCCCCAGCATTTT.

This chain joins TRBV5-1 and TRBJ2-7; perhaps D is TRBD1 or TRBD2 (6 bases each). Trimming removed 5 bases from V and 1 base from J, with 13 bases in between. Germline V CDR1 and CDR2: SGHRS, YFSETQ. The CDR3 totals 14 residues. The CDR3 loop reads CASSRETGSYEQYF. The CDR3 nucleotides read TGCGCCAGCAGTCGGGAGACAGGATCCTACGAGCAGTACTTC.

The chain links TRBV5-1 to TRBJ1-5; D is uncertain. The CDR3 is 15 amino acids. Trimming shortened V by 0 bases and J by 2 bases, and 9 bases separated the two germline ends. Germline lookup yields CDR1 SGHRS and CDR2 YFSETQ. CDR3 DNA: TGCGCCAGCAGCTTGGAAGGGTATGGCAATCAGCCCCAGCATTTT. This encodes CASSLEGYGNQPQHF.

The chain is built from TRBV18 and TRBJ2-1; 10 bases are shared with TRBD2. Germline V CDR1 and CDR2: KGHSH, LQKENI. This CDR3 has 14 amino acids. V trimming: 2 bases; J trimming: 6 bases; junction bases outside the gene matches: 1. CDR3 loop: CASSPGTSVNEQFF. Here the CDR3 DNA reads TGTGCCAGCTCACCAGGGACTAGCGTCAATGAGCAGTTCTTC.

This clone was observed a handful of times. This rearrangement joins TRBV7-9 to TRBJ1-5, with a weak D call TRBD1 (6 bases). Germline CDR1 is SEHNR and CDR2 is FQNEAQ (reference sequence). This CDR3 contains 15 residues. Deletions cut 3 bases from V and 4 bases from J, with 13 bases between. The CDR3 DNA sequence: TGTGCCAGCAGCTTGGGGTCAGGGGAGAATCAGCCCCAGCATTTT. Translation: CASSLGSGENQPQHF.

The rearrangement uses TRBV11-2 and TRBJ1-6; TRBD1 aligns across 11 bases. Unmatched junction bases numbered 6, after V lost 3 bases and J lost 8 bases. From germline, CDR1 is SGHAT and CDR2 FQNNGV. This CDR3 contains 16 residues. The DNA for the CDR3 is TGTGCCAGCAGCTTTACCGGGACAGGGGGTGATTCACCCCTCCACTTT. This codes for CASSFTGTGGDSPLHF. The variable domain in full, with the rest retrieved from reference TRBV11-2 and TRBJ1-6, is EAGVAQSPRYKIIEKRQSVAFWCNPISGHATLYWYQQILGQGPKLLIQFQNNGVVDDSQLPKDRFSAERLKGVDSTLKIQPAKLEDSAVYLCASSFTGTGGDSPLHFGNGTRLTVT.

A single count supports this clone. The chain couples TRBV9 to TRBJ2-6; tentatively, D is TRBD2 (5 bases). This CDR3 comprises 18 residues. CDR1 is SGDLS and CDR2 is YYNGEE in the germline V gene. V lost 0 bases, J lost 0 bases, and 13 bases lay in between. The CDR3 region has the DNA TGTGCCAGCAGCGTAGGGCTCGCGGGCCCCTCTGGGGCCAACGTCCTGACTTTC. The encoded protein is CASSVGLAGPSGANVLTF. Combining the CDR3 with reference TRBV9 and TRBJ2-6 gives the whole variable domain DSGVTQTPKHLITATGQRVTLRCSPRSGDLSVYWYQQSLDQGLQFLIQYYNGEERAKGNILERFSAQQFPDLHSELNLSSLELGDSALYFCASSVGLAGPSGANVLTFGAGSRLTVL.

This chain links TRBV7-2 with TRBJ1-2; tentatively, D is TRBD1 (5 bases). The CDR3 totals 14 residues. Trimming removed 1 base from V and 3 bases from J, with 9 bases in between. The germline V gene encodes CDR1 SGHTA and CDR2 FQGNSA. As DNA, the CDR3 is TGTGCCAGCAGCTTAGGGGGCATGGACTATGGCTACACCTTC. As protein: CASSLGGMDYGYTF. The full variable domain, in which reference TRBV7-2 and TRBJ1-2 provide the parts outside the CDR3, is GAGVSQSPSNKVTEKGKDVELRCDPISGHTALYWYRQSLGQGLEFLIYFQGNSAPDKSGLPSDRFSAERTGGSVSTLTIQRTQQEDSAVYLCASSLGGMDYGYTFGSGTRLTVV.

The rearrangement uses TRBV4-1 and TRBJ2-1; TRBD2 matches 12 bases. The junction had 11 bases not matched to a gene; V was cut back by 0 bases and J by 14 bases. The CDR3 has 16 residues. Germline CDR1 and CDR2: MGHRA and YSYEKL. The chain's CDR3 is CASSQDRASGRAREFF. The DNA for the CDR3 is TGCGCCAGCAGCCAAGATAGGGCTAGCGGGAGGGCCCGGGAGTTCTTC.